This passage covers 21 T cell receptor beta chains from one sample sequenced in a study of T cell clonality in common variable immunodeficiency. Generated by immunoSEQ multiplex PCR, the TCRdb table keeps only in-frame clones and is missing some. The sample contains around 39,000 clones, none occurring once; around 0.87% lies in the top ten. The sample was peripheral blood mononuclear cells. Receptor source: a person between 18 and 69 years old in good health.

In its sample, this clone was seen many times. CDR3 DNA, as far as it was read: TGTGCCAGCAGTGAGGCAGGGGGCGCAGATACG. Translating it yields CASSEAGGADT. The full CDR3 is CASSEAGGADTQYF. The gene calls are TRBV6-1 and TRBJ2-3, with 8 bases lining up with TRBD1. The read halts 3 residues ahead of the CDR3 end, with the missing end drawn from the germline J gene. Germline V gene data show CDR1 as MNHNS and CDR2 as SASEGT. The CDR3 is 14 amino acids. V was clipped by 3 bases and J by 4 bases; unmatched bases: 3.

There are many counts of this clone. The read ends 3 residues early relative to the CDR3; the germline J gene fills the gap. J is TRBJ1-2 and V is TRBV18; TRBD1 agrees at 7 bases. V shed 1 base, J shed 5 bases, and the junction held 19 bases outside the gene matches. Germline CDR1 and CDR2: KGHSH and LQKENI. The CDR3 extends over 19 amino acids. CDR3 DNA (partial): TGTGCCAGCTCACCACTTCGACCTCTTCAGGGGGGCGCCCCTTATGGC. Its translation is CASSPLRPLQGGAPYG. The whole CDR3 reads CASSPLRPLQGGAPYGYTF. Full variable domain (rest looked up from reference TRBV18 and TRBJ1-2): NAGVMQNPRHLVRRRGQEARLRCSPMKGHSHVYWYRQLPEEGLKFMVYLQKENIIDESGMPKERFSAEFPKEGPSILRIQQVVRGDSAAYFCASSPLRPLQGGAPYGYTFGSGTRLTVV.

This clone was counted many times. The read ends 3 residues before the CDR3 terminus; that terminus is restored from the germline J gene. The chain is built from TRBV4-2 and TRBJ2-1; 7 bases line up with TRBD2. CDR3 length: 16 amino acids. CDR1 is LGHNA and CDR2 is YNFKEQ in the germline V gene. The V gene end was trimmed by 4 bases and the J gene end by 5 bases; junction bases not matched to a gene: 11. The CDR3: CASSPTGASGHNEQFF. CDR3 DNA, as far as it was read: TGTGCCAGCAGCCCAACCGGGGCTAGCGGACACAATGAG.

Ten or more counts support this clone. The read ends 3 residues before the CDR3 terminus; that terminus is restored from the germline J gene. V and J are TRBV5-1 and TRBJ2-1; no definite D call. Trimming left V 4 bases short and J 0 bases short, with 8 bases between. Germline V gene sequence: CDR1 SGHRS, CDR2 YFSETQ. The CDR3 totals 14 residues. The sequenced CDR3 bases are TGCGCCAGCAGCCCTTATAACTCCTACAATGAG. Amino acids: CASSPYNSYNE. Given in full, the CDR3 is CASSPYNSYNEQFF.

This clone was counted at least ten times. The read ends 3 residues shy of where the CDR3 ends; the end is completed using the germline J gene. The chain combines TRBV7-9 with TRBJ1-1, with D hard to call. This CDR3 is built from 14 residues. V dropped 3 bases and J dropped 0 bases, with 8 bases sitting between them. Germline-derived CDR1 and CDR2 are SEHNR and FQNEAQ (reference sequence). CDR3 sequence reads: CASSLGLMNTEAFF. Incomplete CDR3 DNA: TGTGCCAGCAGCTTGGGCCTAATGAACACTGAA.

The sample holds many counts of this clone. The read ends 3 residues early relative to the CDR3; the germline J gene fills the gap. V and J are TRBV14 and TRBJ2-3; D is perhaps TRBD1 (5 bases). V was shortened by 4 bases and J by 7 bases, with 15 bases between the two germline ends. CDR1 and CDR2 from the germline V gene are SGHDN and FVKESK. CDR3 size: 14 residues. The DNA read from the CDR3 is TGTGCCAGCAGCCCAAATATCGCGGACAATACG. This codes for CASSPNIADNT. The whole CDR3 reads CASSPNIADNTQYF.

In its sample, this clone was seen many times. CDR3 bases read: TGTGCCAGCAGTTACGTTTTAGCCTCGGATACG. Protein product: CASSYVLASDT. Given in full, the CDR3 is CASSYVLASDTQYF. J is TRBJ2-3 and V is TRBV6-2 or TRBV6-3; D gene ambiguous. The sequenced fragment ends 3 residues before the CDR3 boundary, so the rest is inferred from the germline J gene. The CDR3 is made up of 14 amino acids. The germline V and J ends were trimmed by 2 bases and 6 bases, with 12 bases remaining between them. From germline, CDR1 is MNHEY and CDR2 SVGEGT.

This clone has a count of ten or more. The part of the CDR3 DNA that was read is TGCGCCAGCAGGCAGGGTACGACAGGAGACTATGGC. It is translated as CASRQGTTGDYG. The whole CDR3 is CASRQGTTGDYGYTF. The chain is built from TRBV5-1 and TRBJ1-2, with D possibly matching TRBD1 (6 bases). The read stops 3 residues short of the end of the CDR3; the missing end is completed from the germline J gene. Trimming cost V 5 bases and J 3 bases, with 17 bases left between them. CDR1 is SGHRS, CDR2 YFSETQ, per germline. This CDR3 has 15 residues. The complete variable domain, with remaining parts taken from reference TRBV5-1 and TRBJ1-2, reads KAGVTQTPRYLIKTRGQQVTLSCSPISGHRSVSWYQQTPGQGLQFLFEYFSETQRNKGNFPGRFSGRQFSNSRSEMNVSTLELGDSALYLCASRQGTTGDYGYTFGSGTRLTVV.

This clone came up many times. The DNA ends 3 residues before the CDR3 does, and the rest of the CDR3 is filled in from the germline J gene. The rearrangement links TRBV6-1 to TRBJ2-5; TRBD1 matches 7 bases. This CDR3 region has 15 residues. Germline loops: CDR1 MNHNS, CDR2 SASEGT. The V and J ends lost 4 bases and 4 bases, in that order; junction bases with no gene match: 9. Partial CDR3 DNA: TGTGCCAGCAGTGCCCAGGGGGTAGTTAGAGAGACC. Encoded protein: CASSAQGVVRET. The entire CDR3 sequence reads CASSAQGVVRETQYF.

This clone was recorded many times. Read data end 3 residues before the CDR3 end; the end is taken from the germline J gene. The chain carries TRBV29-1 and TRBJ1-1; D is perhaps TRBD1 (6 bases). Germline V gene lookup returns CDR1 SQVTM and CDR2 ANQGSEA. This CDR3 spans 11 amino acids. Trimming removed 7 bases from V and 1 base from J, with 7 bases in between. CDR3 protein: CSGTANTEAFF. CDR3 DNA, as far as it was read: TGCAGCGGGACAGCGAACACTGAA.

This clone was seen repeatedly, ten times or more. Read coverage stops 3 residues before the CDR3 terminus; the germline J gene supplies the remainder. The chain joins TRBV7-2 to TRBJ2-7, with 9 bases fitting TRBD2. The germline V gene has CDR1 SGHTA and CDR2 FQGNSA. This CDR3 region has 15 residues. With V trimmed by 6 bases and J by 0 bases, 6 bases remained unmatched. The covered CDR3 bases are TGTGCCAGCAGGAAAAGCGGGGGGCACTCCTACGAG. Translating it yields CASRKSGGHSYE. The whole CDR3 reads CASRKSGGHSYEQYF.

This clone was counted at least ten times. The CDR3 extends 3 residues past the end of the read, so its final part is completed from the germline J gene. The chain combines TRBV7-2 with TRBJ2-5; tentatively, D is TRBD2 (7 bases). Per germline, CDR1 SGHTA and CDR2 FQGNSA. Trimming removed 4 bases at V and 5 bases at J, with 17 bases between. CDR3 size: 15 residues. CDR3 DNA, as far as it was read: TGTGCCAGCAGCTCTCCTCGGGGGGCCCGGGAGACC. As protein: CASSSPRGARET. The complete CDR3 reads CASSSPRGARETQYF.

This clone was recorded many times. The observed sequence ends 3 residues before the CDR3 terminus, with the missing tail filled in from the germline J gene. The rearrangement links TRBV28 to TRBJ1-1; TRBD1 agrees at 8 bases. Losses at the gene ends were 4 bases for V and 2 bases for J; bases not matched to a gene: 6. Germline lookup yields CDR1 MDHEN and CDR2 SYDVKM. This CDR3 contains 15 residues. Partial CDR3 DNA: TGTGCCAGCAGTTCATGGACAGGGCTAAACACTGAA. It translates to CASSSWTGLNTE. The entire CDR3 protein is CASSSWTGLNTEAFF.

This clone was counted at least ten times. The read ends 3 residues shy of where the CDR3 ends; the end is completed using the germline J gene. The chain is built from TRBV5-1 and TRBJ1-2; D is possibly TRBD1 (6 bases). Germline CDR1 and CDR2: SGHRS and YFSETQ. The CDR3 runs to 13 residues. With 0 bases removed from V and 6 bases from J, the gap between germline ends came to 9 bases. The CDR3 loop is CASSLAQGNGYTF. The sequenced part of the CDR3 DNA is TGCGCCAGCAGCTTGGCACAGGGCAATGGC. The full variable domain, in which reference TRBV5-1 and TRBJ1-2 provide the parts outside the CDR3, is KAGVTQTPRYLIKTRGQQVTLSCSPISGHRSVSWYQQTPGQGLQFLFEYFSETQRNKGNFPGRFSGRQFSNSRSEMNVSTLELGDSALYLCASSLAQGNGYTFGSGTRLTVV.

This clone occurred many times. The missing CDR3 end, 3 residues past where the read stops, is filled in from the germline J gene. The V and J genes are TRBV6-2 or TRBV6-3 and TRBJ2-1, with 9 bases lining up with TRBD2. The CDR3 sequence is 15 residues long. Germline lookup yields CDR1 MNHEY and CDR2 SVGEGT. V lost 4 bases to trimming and J lost 1 base; unmatched junction nucleotides: 2. The sequenced part of the CDR3 DNA is TGTGCCAGCAGTTTAAGCGGGAGGTCCTACAATGAG. It translates to CASSLSGRSYNE. The entire CDR3 sequence reads CASSLSGRSYNEQFF.

This clone was detected many times. The CDR3 end falls 3 residues outside the read, so it is completed with the germline J gene. The rearrangement joins TRBV12-3 or TRBV12-4 to TRBJ1-1; TRBD1 matches 8 bases. The CDR3 is made up of 13 amino acids. The CDR3 is CASTLGQGSKAFF. Partial CDR3 DNA: TGTGCCAGCACCCTCGGACAGGGAAGTAAA.

This clone was observed at least ten times. The read finishes 3 residues shy of the CDR3 end, and the germline J gene is used to complete it. The chain joins TRBV18 to TRBJ2-7; 9 nucleotides agree with TRBD2. The CDR3 is 17 residues long. The V gene's germline CDR1 is KGHSH and CDR2 LQKENI. Unmatched junction bases numbered 11, after V lost 2 bases and J lost 3 bases. The part of the CDR3 DNA that was read is TGTGCCAGCTCACCAACTAAGAGCGGGGGGCGGAACTACGAG. It specifies CASSPTKSGGRNYE. The entire CDR3 protein is CASSPTKSGGRNYEQYF.

This clone showed up many times. The read terminates 3 residues before the CDR3 end, so the remaining end is supplied by the germline J gene. The V and J genes are TRBV5-5 and TRBJ1-2; possibly TRBD1 for D (5 bases). Germline loops: CDR1 SGHKS, CDR2 YYEKEE (reference sequence). CDR3 size: 15 residues. V was pared by 4 bases and J by 4 bases, with 17 bases between. Here the CDR3 reads CASSRSNQGSYGYTF. The DNA read from the CDR3 is TGTGCCAGCAGCCGATCGAATCAGGGCTCCTATGGC.

As to this clone: The read ends 3 residues shy of where the CDR3 ends; the end is completed using the germline J gene. The V gene is TRBV18, the J gene TRBJ1-6, with 7 bases fitting TRBD1. With 2 bases clipped from V and 0 bases from J, the junction kept 10 bases outside the gene matches. Per germline, CDR1 KGHSH and CDR2 LQKENI. This CDR3 is built from 19 residues. The part of the CDR3 DNA that was read is TGTGCCAGCTCACCAAATGAGGGGGCGCAGAGCTCCTATAATTCACCC. Translating it yields CASSPNEGAQSSYNSP. Given in full, the CDR3 is CASSPNEGAQSSYNSPLHF.

The sample holds a few counts of this clone. The sequence runs out 3 residues before the end of the CDR3; the remainder is reconstructed from the germline J gene. This chain connects TRBV19 to TRBJ1-2; no clear D. This CDR3 has 16 residues. Per the germline V gene, CDR1 is LNHDA and CDR2 is SQIVND (reference sequence). This CDR3 is CASSIQAGGVHNDYTF. CDR3 bases read: TGTGCCAGTAGTATCCAAGCGGGAGGAGTGCACAATGAC.

This clone came up many times. Read sequence stops 3 residues before the CDR3 end, and the germline J gene provides the missing end. The V and J genes are TRBV7-2 and TRBJ1-6; 7 bases line up with TRBD1. V lost 5 bases, J lost 7 bases, and 8 bases stayed unmatched. The CDR3 totals 15 residues. Germline V gene sequence: CDR1 SGHTA, CDR2 FQGNSA. The CDR3 sequence: CASSLQTGPNSPLHF. The part of the CDR3 DNA that was read is TGTGCCAGCAGCCTTCAGACAGGGCCAAATTCACCC.